The sequence of this T cell receptor (beta chain) was determined in a study of siplizumab effects on memory and regulatory T cells. Using immunoSEQ multiplex PCR, the repertoire was profiled, and TCRdb retains in-frame clones only, with some absent. The sample holds some 100,000 clones, roughly nine tenths seen once. With respect to this clone: What it binds is not known.

Germline values: CDR1 LNHDA, CDR2 SQIVND (reference sequence). Trimming took 2 bases from V and 3 from J; bases not matched to a gene: 3. This CDR3 comprises 15 residues. Study-wide results and caveats: Both greater diversity than memory cells and a major contribution to the alloresponse seemed to characterize naive T cells. Alloreactive sequences that could be traced to unstimulated CD4+ memory cells showed a significant reduction under siplizumab. The suppressive capacity of proliferating Tregs from siplizumab cultures remained unconfirmed. Unstimulated subsets were the mapping target of only a minor fraction of alloreactive clones.

The specimen was Tregs sorted from blood. The receptor's source is a human donor in good health. This chain connects TRBV19 to TRBJ2-7, with TRBD2 identical over 11 bases. DNA for the CDR3: TGTGCCAGTAGTATACGAACTAGCGGGAGCTACGAGCAGTACTTC. Translating it yields CASSIRTSGSYEQYF.